This T cell receptor (beta chain) was recovered during a study of T-cell reconstitution after alpha-beta-depleted transplantation in children. CDR1 is SEHNR and CDR2 is FQNEAQ in the germline V gene (reference sequence). The CDR3 consists of 16 residues. V was clipped by 5 bases and J by 1 base, with 16 bases between them. The TCRbeta library was prepared with unique molecular identifiers. TCRdb processed the PCR reads anew with MiXCR; each CDR3 protein has one entry. The data contain 200,000 to 300,000 distinct CDR3 sequences, 12% of them singletons. This clonotype was recorded at least ten times. Specimen: PBMCs from the stem cell graft donor, collected from the stem cell graft. The source of this sequence is a human donor who donated a stem cell graft to a child with acute lymphoblastic leukemia. The chain joins TRBV7-9 to TRBJ2-3; D is perhaps TRBD2 (5 bases). The CDR3 DNA reads as TGTGCCAGCAGCCGACGCGGGCTCCTCGGCACAGATACGCAGTATTTT. Translated: CASSRRGLLGTDTQYF.